Sequencing of this T cell receptor beta chain was carried out in a study of neurological immune-mediated disorders. Study conclusions and caveats: In HTLV-1-associated myelopathy, TCR clonal expansion was greatest, whereas multiple sclerosis had the least, falling below healthy controls. Private repertoires in all groups were suggested by the absence of shared CDR3 amino acid sequences among expanded clones across subjects.

This CDR3 is 15 amino acids long. CDR1 and CDR2 from the germline V gene are SEHNR and FQNEAQ (reference sequence). With 3 bases clipped from V and 5 bases from J, the junction kept 3 bases outside the gene matches. With 10-nucleotide random UMIs, 5'RACE was used to make the cDNA. From 15-18 subjects, over 160 million TCR-beta sequences were obtained in each sequencing run. TCRdb independently ran MiXCR on the 5' RACE reads; one entry per CDR3 protein. The table includes about 82,000 distinct CDR3 sequences, just over 2.5% detected once. This clonotype was recorded at least ten times. Its antigen is unidentified.

This TCR was sampled from a woman between 25 and 40 years old with multiple sclerosis. The chain links TRBV7-9 to TRBJ2-5, with TRBD2 matching over 13 bases. Sequenced material: PBMCs. CDR3 loop: CASSFGLAGVETQYF. In nucleotides, the CDR3 is TGTGCCAGCAGCTTTGGACTAGCGGGAGTGGAGACCCAGTACTTC.